This T cell receptor beta chain was found in a study of blood T cell repertoires in COVID-19. At the level of the study: Samples came from the United States, Italy and Spain, spanning acute and convalescent COVID-19. PBMCs, B-cell-depleted T cells, or T cells provided the cDNA or gDNA that made up the material.

The CDR3 runs to 11 residues. Germline V gene sequence: CDR1 MNHEY, CDR2 SVGAGI. Trimming shortened V by 6 bases and J by 14 bases, and 16 bases separated the two germline ends. In the original workflow: The authors estimated nucleated cell counts from reference gene primer amplification. Profiling relied on immunoSEQ multiplex PCR, and the TCRdb table lists in-frame clones only, not all of them. V and J calls and clone size follow that table, whereas D and trimming were derived from the DNA. Here the sample spans about 140,000 clones, 85% to 90% being singletons. Sequencing input: peripheral blood. The TCR was taken from a woman aged 35 to 49 with acute or convalescent COVID-19. This rearrangement joins TRBV6-5 to TRBJ1-1; no clear D. CDR3 sequence (DNA): TGTGCCAGCAGCAACACCATGAGGCCCTTCTTT. It translates to CASSNTMRPFF.